A single sample gave rise to the 19 T cell receptor beta chains below, sequenced in a study of beta chain features in type 1 diabetes. Study-level results: People with Type 1 diabetes carried modestly yet significantly shorter TCRB CDR3s in all four CD4+ subsets.

Since all of the isolated RNA was reverse transcribed, expressed TCRB transcripts were what got sequenced. Generated by immunoSEQ multiplex PCR, the TCRdb table keeps only in-frame clones and is missing some. The table shows roughly 180,000 clones, with approximately 8% occurring only once. No antigen has been assigned to these receptors. Source material: central memory CD4+ T cells from blood. All receptors come from a woman aged 40 to 49 with type 1 diabetes.

This clone was observed a handful of times. V is TRBV4-3 and J is TRBJ1-5; weak D call: TRBD1 (5 bases). The length of the CDR3 is 15 residues. CDR1 is LGHNA, CDR2 YSLEER, per germline. The V and J ends lost 0 bases and 8 bases respectively, with 14 bases between them. The CDR3 protein is CASSQDLGVGEPQHF. CDR3 nucleotides: TGCGCCAGCAGCCAAGATTTAGGGGTCGGAGAGCCCCAGCATTTT.

This chain uses TRBV9 with TRBJ1-2; 8 bases fit TRBD1. The CDR3 extends over 15 amino acids. CDR1 is SGDLS, CDR2 YYNGEE, per germline. V gave up 0 bases and J gave up 4 bases; unmatched junction bases: 5. The CDR3 DNA reads TGTGCCAGCAGCGTAGCTCCGACAGGGGCCTATGGCTACACCTTC. Translating it yields CASSVAPTGAYGYTF.

V is TRBV5-1 and J is TRBJ1-1, with 7 bases fitting TRBD1. The V segment lost 4 bases and the J segment 5 bases; nucleotides outside the gene matches: 11. Per germline, CDR1 SGHRS and CDR2 YFSETQ. This CDR3 comprises 15 residues. The CDR3 DNA follows: TGCGCCAGCAGCATACAGGGGACGGGGGCGACTGAAGCTTTCTTT. Translating gives CASSIQGTGATEAFF.

This clone was recorded a few times. The chain employs TRBV7-9 and TRBJ2-7; TRBD1 matches at 9 bases. The CDR3 length is 16 residues. CDR1 is SEHNR, CDR2 FQNEAQ, per germline (reference sequence). V lost 0 bases to trimming and J lost 7 bases; unmatched junction nucleotides: 10. The CDR3 nucleotides are TGTGCCAGCAGCTTAGCTGGGACAGGGAACCTACGGGAGCAGTACTTC. Its translation is CASSLAGTGNLREQYF.

V usage is TRBV6-5 and J usage is TRBJ2-7; weak D call: TRBD2 (6 bases). Deletions cut 5 bases from V and 0 bases from J, with 14 bases between. The germline V gene encodes CDR1 MNHEY and CDR2 SVGAGI. The CDR3 has 15 amino acids. The DNA of the CDR3 is TGTGCCAGCAGTAACCTTCGCGGGGACTCCTACGAGCAGTACTTC. The encoded protein is CASSNLRGDSYEQYF.

The genes are TRBV6-5 and TRBJ1-3; a possible D gene is TRBD1 (5 bases). With 2 bases removed from V and 0 bases from J, the gap between germline ends came to 8 bases. Germline assignment: CDR1 MNHEY and CDR2 SVGAGI. The CDR3 loop spans 15 amino acids. The CDR3 DNA reads as TGTGCCAGCAGTTACGACAGTAGCTCTGGAAACACCATATATTTT. It is translated as CASSYDSSSGNTIYF.

This clone was detected a few times. The chain uses TRBV5-1 and TRBJ2-1; 7 nucleotides line up with TRBD1. The CDR3 is 15 residues long. Germline lookup yields CDR1 SGHRS and CDR2 YFSETQ. Trimming took 0 bases from V and 6 from J; bases not matched to a gene: 6. CDR3 bases: TGCGCCAGCAGCTTGGAAACAGGGGCCGGCAATGAGCAGTTCTTC. Residues: CASSLETGAGNEQFF.

This clone was counted once. The chain employs TRBV4-3 and TRBJ1-5; D ambiguous. Germline V gene lookup returns CDR1 LGHNA and CDR2 YSLEER. V shed 1 base and J shed 6 bases, with 7 bases lying between them. The CDR3 consists of 13 residues. CDR3 protein: CASSQGRSQPQHF. The CDR3 DNA follows: TGCGCCAGCAGCCAAGGGCGGTCTCAGCCCCAGCATTTT.

V usage is TRBV7-6 and J usage is TRBJ1-1, with D unresolved. Germline CDR1 reads SGHVS; CDR2 reads FNYEAQ. The V end lost 0 bases, the J end lost 4 bases, and 6 bases lay between the germline ends. The CDR3 has 13 residues. The CDR3 loop is CASSLAPGTEAFF. The CDR3 DNA follows: TGTGCCAGCAGCTTAGCTCCGGGCACTGAAGCTTTCTTT.

This chain links TRBV29-1 with TRBJ2-7; a possible D gene is TRBD2 (6 bases). V lost 3 bases and J lost 3, with 12 bases in between. Germline V CDR1 and CDR2: SQVTM, ANQGSEA. The CDR3 is 13 amino acids. In DNA form, the CDR3 reads TGCAGCGTTGATGGGGGGAGGCTCTACGAGCAGTACTTC. This sequence encodes CSVDGGRLYEQYF.

V is TRBV6-5 and J is TRBJ2-1; 7 nucleotides match TRBD1. The CDR3 is 15 residues long. Germline V gene data show CDR1 as MNHEY and CDR2 as SVGAGI. J was trimmed by 8 bases and V by 7 bases; bases with no gene match: 14. The CDR3 coding sequence is TGTGCCAGCACCCAGGAGAGGGGGCCTACCGATGAGCAGTTCTTC. Residues: CASTQERGPTDEQFF.

The chain combines TRBV2 with TRBJ1-2; 9 bases line up with TRBD1. V was clipped by 6 bases and J by 8 bases; unmatched bases: 4. The CDR3 runs to 12 residues. Germline V gives CDR1 SNHLY, CDR2 FYNNEI. The CDR3 loop is CASRGDRDGYTF. The CDR3 DNA follows: TGTGCCAGCAGGGGGGACAGGGACGGCTACACCTTC.

The chain employs TRBV5-5 and TRBJ2-1, with TRBD2 matching 14 bases. The CDR3 covers 19 residues. Germline lookup yields CDR1 SGHKS and CDR2 YYEKEE (reference sequence). Trimming took 4 bases from V and 0 from J; bases not matched to a gene: 9. The CDR3 spells CASSPQRTSGRSSYNEQFF. The DNA for the CDR3 is TGTGCCAGCAGCCCCCAGCGGACTAGCGGGAGGAGCTCCTACAATGAGCAGTTCTTC.

This clone was counted between two and nine times. The chain recombines TRBV20-1 with TRBJ1-1; D remains ambiguous. Germline V gives CDR1 DFQATT, CDR2 SNEGSKA (reference sequence). Between the trimmed V and J ends, which lost 3 bases and 5 bases, there was a span of 7 bases. CDR3 size: 11 residues. CDR3 sequence reads: CSASTGTEAFF. Here the CDR3 DNA reads TGCAGTGCTAGTACCGGTACTGAAGCTTTCTTT.

This clone was picked up a small number of times. V and J are TRBV5-1 and TRBJ2-1, with D perhaps TRBD2 (6 bases). The CDR3 is 15 residues long. The germline V gene encodes CDR1 SGHRS and CDR2 YFSETQ. V lost 4 bases, J lost 0 bases, and 11 bases lay in between. In DNA form, the CDR3 reads TGCGCCAGCAGCGTCGGAGGGAGCTCCTACAATGAGCAGTTCTTC. Protein product: CASSVGGSSYNEQFF.

The genes are TRBV5-1 and TRBJ1-2; D is possibly TRBD1 (6 bases). This CDR3 is 15 amino acids long. CDR1 is SGHRS and CDR2 is YFSETQ in the germline V gene. Trimming took off 4 bases at V and 2 bases at J, with 15 bases between the two ends. Written as DNA, the CDR3 is TGCGCCAGCAGCGCTCTTGGGGGCGCGAACTATGGCTACACCTTC. Its protein is CASSALGGANYGYTF.

This clone was detected many times. This chain uses TRBV23-1 with TRBJ2-1; 10 nucleotides agree with TRBD1. TRBV23-1 qualifies as an ORF whose function is uncertain. V dropped 0 bases and J dropped 6; count of bases not matched to a gene: 2. This CDR3 has 15 residues. The CDR3 sequence: CASSQSRTGGNEQFF. For the CDR3, the DNA is TGCGCCAGCAGTCAATCTCGGACAGGGGGCAATGAGCAGTTCTTC.

The chain employs TRBV27 and TRBJ1-5; D possibly corresponds to TRBD1 (5 bases). The CDR3 extends over 14 amino acids. V lost 10 bases to trimming and J lost 4 bases, with 17 bases between them. The germline CDR1 and CDR2 sequences are MNHEY and SMNVEV (reference sequence). The CDR3 bases are TGTGCCACCAAAAGGAGGGGTGGGAATCAGCCCCAGCATTTT. Its translation: CATKRRGGNQPQHF.

The gene calls are TRBV18 and TRBJ1-1; no firm D call. The V end was cut by 3 bases, the J end by 1 base, with 9 bases between. CDR1 is KGHSH, CDR2 LQKENI, per germline. The length of the CDR3 is 14 residues. The CDR3 DNA is TGTGCCAGCTCACCGAGGAAAGGGAACACTGAAGCTTTCTTT. The encoded protein is CASSPRKGNTEAFF.